This passage covers 8 T cell receptor beta chains from one sample sequenced in a study of shared clonotypes between healthy human individuals. TCRdb's table, derived via immunoSEQ multiplex PCR, lists solely in-frame clones and lacks some. The table has roughly 2.5 million clones, over 85% seen once. Sequenced: naive CD4+ T cells sorted from blood. As for subset: CD45RA+ positively selected. The receptors were sampled from a man aged 18 to 29 in good health.

The rearrangement uses TRBV18 and TRBJ1-2, with TRBD1 matching over 8 bases. This CDR3 region has 15 residues. Germline CDR1 is KGHSH and CDR2 is LQKENI. The trim removed 8 bases at V and 1 base at J, leaving 9 bases unmatched. CDR3 coding DNA: TGTGCCAGCGCCGCCGGGACAGGTTTTAACTATGGCTACACCTTC. The encoded protein is CASAAGTGFNYGYTF.

The V and J genes are TRBV11-2 and TRBJ2-1; weak D call: TRBD1 (5 bases). Trimming cost V 4 bases and J 2 bases, with 18 bases left between them. CDR3 length equals 17 residues. Germline V CDR1 and CDR2: SGHAT, FQNNGV. DNA for the CDR3: TGTGCCAGCAGCTCGTTCGTAGGAGACAGCGCCTACAATGAGCAGTTCTTC. Amino acid sequence: CASSSFVGDSAYNEQFF.

The V call is TRBV10-3, the J call TRBJ2-5; D is unclear. Trimming shortened V by 7 bases and J by 1 base, and 13 bases separated the two germline ends. Germline assignment: CDR1 ENHRY and CDR2 SYGVKD. The CDR3 sequence is 14 residues long. CDR3 nucleotides: TGTGCCATCAAGTCCGGGTCAGTCCAAGAGACCCAGTACTTC. Translating it yields CAIKSGSVQETQYF.

The gene calls are TRBV27 and TRBJ2-3; TRBD1 is a possible D gene (6 bases). CDR1 is MNHEY and CDR2 is SMNVEV in the germline V gene (reference sequence). The ends were cut back, 8 bases at V and 3 bases at J, with 15 bases in the middle. The CDR3 length is 14 residues. CDR3 DNA: TGTGCCAGCGCTTTCAGCCAGGGGACAGATACGCAGTATTTT. It translates to CASAFSQGTDTQYF.

The J gene is TRBJ2-3, the V gene TRBV4-1; D is unclear. Germline lookup yields CDR1 MGHRA and CDR2 YSYEKL. The V gene lost 0 bases and the J gene lost 0 bases, with 10 bases spanning the gap. CDR3 size: 16 residues. CDR3 loop: CASSQDLGRSTDTQYF. DNA of the CDR3: TGCGCCAGCAGCCAAGATCTCGGCAGGAGCACAGATACGCAGTATTTT.

The chain joins TRBV5-1 to TRBJ1-1, with D perhaps TRBD1 (6 bases). Germline CDR1 and CDR2: SGHRS and YFSETQ. V was clipped by 4 bases and J by 1 base, with 14 bases between them. This CDR3 is built from 15 residues. The CDR3 loop is CASSPGQWENTEAFF. CDR3 bases: TGCGCCAGCAGCCCCGGACAGTGGGAGAACACTGAAGCTTTCTTT.

V gene TRBV30 combines with J gene TRBJ1-5; no clear D gene. Germline lookup yields CDR1 GTSNPN and CDR2 SVGIG (reference sequence). This CDR3 contains 13 residues. Trimming took 5 bases from V and 2 from J, leaving 10 bases between them. The CDR3 loop is CAWQQRGNQPQHF. CDR3 nucleotides: TGTGCCTGGCAACAGCGCGGCAATCAGCCCCAGCATTTT.

V gene TRBV7-6 combines with J gene TRBJ2-5, with D perhaps matching TRBD1 (6 bases). Trimming took 6 bases from V and 0 from J, leaving 11 bases between them. The CDR3 covers 14 residues. Per germline, CDR1 SGHVS and CDR2 FNYEAQ. The CDR3 nucleotides read TGTGCCAGCAGACCCGGACAGTACCAAGAGACCCAGTACTTC. It yields the protein CASRPGQYQETQYF.